The 17 T cell receptor beta chains presented below share a single source sample, sequenced in a study of shared clonotypes between healthy human individuals. Assay: immunoSEQ multiplex PCR; the TCRdb copy retains only in-frame clones and omits some. The sample has fewer than 3 million clones, 92% seen once; the top ten hold approximately 0.39%. The sequencing input was naive CD4+ T cells from PBMCs. Subset described: CD45RA+ positively selected. The source of these receptors is a man younger than 30 in good health. Some clones in this sample may be carry-over from other donors' samples.

This clone was observed a single time. The rearrangement uses TRBV7-9 and TRBJ1-5; D might be TRBD1 (5 bases). Germline values: CDR1 SEHNR, CDR2 FQNEAQ (reference sequence). The germline V and J ends were trimmed by 5 bases and 2 bases, with 13 bases remaining between them. The CDR3 has 15 residues. In DNA, the CDR3 is TGTGCCAGCAGCCCCAATGGGGGAGGCAATCAGCCCCAGCATTTT. This sequence encodes CASSPNGGGNQPQHF.

This clone was recorded only once. The CDR3 loop is CASSELAGDSYNEQFF. The CDR3 DNA reads TGTGCCAGCAGTGAACTAGCGGGGGACTCCTACAATGAGCAGTTCTTC. V usage is TRBV6-4 and J usage is TRBJ2-1, with 11 positions matching TRBD2. The germline CDR1 and CDR2 sequences are MRHNA and SNTAGT. Trimming at V came to 3 bases and at J to 0 bases, leaving 1 base not matched to a gene. This CDR3 is built from 16 residues.

The chain links TRBV20-1 to TRBJ1-2; D is unresolved. There are 11 residues in the CDR3. The V end was cut by 5 bases, the J end by 8 bases, with 12 bases between. Germline values: CDR1 DFQATT, CDR2 SNEGSKA (reference sequence). CDR3 residues: CSASGESGYTF. As DNA, the CDR3 is TGCAGTGCTTCCGGCGAATCCGGCTACACCTTC.

About this clone itself: Other DNA sequences within the sample encode an identical CDR3. This sequence joins TRBV5-1 and TRBJ1-1; D not certain. Trimming removed 4 bases from V and 0 bases from J, with 10 bases in between. Germline V gene data show CDR1 as SGHRS and CDR2 as YFSETQ. The CDR3 runs 14 residues. CDR3 loop: CASSPLGMNTEAFF. In nucleotides, the CDR3 is TGCGCCAGCAGCCCTCTGGGGATGAACACTGAAGCTTTCTTT.

The CDR3 coding sequence is TGTGCCAGCTCACCAGTCCCGGGACAGGGTACCGGGGAGCTGTTTTTT. This translates into CASSPVPGQGTGELFF. The chain joins TRBV18 to TRBJ2-2; 9 bases fit TRBD1. With V trimmed by 2 bases and J by 5 bases, 6 bases remained unmatched. Germline loops: CDR1 KGHSH, CDR2 LQKENI. CDR3 size: 16 residues. Together with reference TRBV18 and TRBJ2-2, the CDR3 gives the full variable domain: NAGVMQNPRHLVRRRGQEARLRCSPMKGHSHVYWYRQLPEEGLKFMVYLQKENIIDESGMPKERFSAEFPKEGPSILRIQQVVRGDSAAYFCASSPVPGQGTGELFFGEGSRLTVL.

V and J are TRBV28 and TRBJ1-2; weak D call: TRBD1 (5 bases). The CDR3 runs to 13 residues. The V end lost 7 bases, the J end lost 1 base, and 10 bases lay between the germline ends. Germline V gives CDR1 MDHEN, CDR2 SYDVKM. CDR3 in DNA: TGTGCCAGCACAAAGGGACTTAACTATGGCTACACCTTC. Its translation: CASTKGLNYGYTF.

The rearrangement links TRBV5-5 to TRBJ2-7, with D possibly matching TRBD2 (6 bases). The CDR3 consists of 13 residues. V lost 4 bases and J lost 6, with 14 bases in between. Germline V gene data show CDR1 as SGHKS and CDR2 as YYEKEE (reference sequence). CDR3 nucleotide sequence: TGTGCCAGCAGCCCGATGGTGGGGGGCGAGCAGTACTTC. The encoded protein is CASSPMVGGEQYF.

The J gene is TRBJ2-2, the V gene TRBV10-2, with D perhaps matching TRBD2 (6 bases). The CDR3 runs 15 residues. The germline V gene has CDR1 WSHSY and CDR2 SAAADI. Trimming took off 8 bases at V and 4 bases at J, with 17 bases between the two ends. The CDR3 nucleotides are TGCGCCAGCTCCCCGGAGGGCCGGAGCACCGGGGAGCTGTTTTTT. It specifies CASSPEGRSTGELFF.

CDR3 in DNA: TGTGCCTGGATCCCGGGACTAGCGGGACGTGAGACCCAGTACTTC. Translation gives CAWIPGLAGRETQYF. J is TRBJ2-5 and V is TRBV30, with 13 nucleotides matching TRBD2. The length of the CDR3 is 15 residues. The ends lost 4 bases at V and 5 bases at J; junction bases unmatched: 7. Germline V gives CDR1 GTSNPN, CDR2 SVGIG (reference sequence).

This chain joins TRBV9 and TRBJ2-1; D not resolved. Germline V CDR1 and CDR2: SGDLS, YYNGEE. This CDR3 region has 13 residues. The V and J ends lost 2 bases and 5 bases respectively, with 8 bases between them. Here the CDR3 reads CASSVPPHNEQFF. DNA of the CDR3: TGTGCCAGCAGCGTTCCCCCCCACAATGAGCAGTTCTTC.

This chain connects TRBV5-4 to TRBJ2-4; 7 bases fit TRBD1. V trimming: 4 bases; J trimming: 3 bases; junction bases outside the gene matches: 10. The CDR3 covers 16 residues. The germline gives CDR1 SGHNT, CDR2 YYREEE (reference sequence). CDR3 amino acids: CASSGGQTWGKNIQYF. Written as DNA, the CDR3 is TGTGCCAGCAGCGGGGGACAGACGTGGGGCAAAAACATTCAGTACTTC.

As DNA, the CDR3 is TGTGCCACCAGCAGGGGCGGGACAGGGAGCACTGAAGCTTTCTTT. As protein: CATSRGGTGSTEAFF. This sequence joins TRBV15 and TRBJ1-1; 9 bases align to TRBD1. The CDR3 has 15 residues. J gave up 4 bases and V 3 bases, and 6 bases lay outside the gene matches. Germline CDR1 is LNHNV and CDR2 is YYDKDF (reference sequence). Drawing the rest from reference TRBV15 and TRBJ1-1, the complete variable domain is DAMVIQNPRYQVTQFGKPVTLSCSQTLNHNVMYWYQQKSSQAPKLLFHYYDKDFNNEADTPDNFQSRRPNTSFCFLDIRSPGLGDTAMYLCATSRGGTGSTEAFFGQGTRLTVV.

V and J are TRBV29-1 and TRBJ1-2; the D is unclear. V lost 5 bases and J 4 bases, leaving 23 bases between the germline ends. CDR3 size: 16 residues. The V gene's germline CDR1 is SQVTM and CDR2 ANQGSEA. CDR3 bases: TGCAGCGTTTGGTCGGGATCAACAGAAAGGACCTATGGCTACACCTTC. Its protein product is CSVWSGSTERTYGYTF.

The V call is TRBV5-1, the J call TRBJ1-1, with D possibly TRBD1 on 5 matching bases. The V end was cut by 1 base, the J end by 0 bases, with 7 bases between. The CDR3 is 14 amino acids. Germline loops: CDR1 SGHRS, CDR2 YFSETQ. In nucleotides, the CDR3 is TGCGCCAGCAGCTTGATAGGGGTGAACACTGAAGCTTTCTTT. As protein: CASSLIGVNTEAFF.

The chain recombines TRBV6-5 with TRBJ2-7; 10 bases map to TRBD2. This CDR3 region has 16 residues. Per the germline V gene, CDR1 is MNHEY and CDR2 is SVGAGI. V lost 2 bases to trimming and J lost 1 base; unmatched junction nucleotides: 5. The CDR3 bases are TGTGCCAGCAGTTACCCTGCTAGCGGGAGTTCCTACGAGCAGTACTTC. It codes for CASSYPASGSSYEQYF.

The chain recombines TRBV9 with TRBJ2-3, with 7 positions matching TRBD2. CDR3 length equals 16 residues. J gave up 2 bases and V 0 bases, and 6 bases lay outside the gene matches. Looked up from germline, CDR1 is SGDLS and CDR2 is YYNGEE. The CDR3 reads CASSVGGAGITDTQYF. CDR3 DNA: TGTGCCAGCAGCGTAGGTGGAGCGGGGATCACAGATACGCAGTATTTT. Together with reference TRBV9 and TRBJ2-3, the CDR3 gives the full variable domain: DSGVTQTPKHLITATGQRVTLRCSPRSGDLSVYWYQQSLDQGLQFLIQYYNGEERAKGNILERFSAQQFPDLHSELNLSSLELGDSALYFCASSVGGAGITDTQYFGPGTRLTVL.

In regard to this clone: The same CDR3 can be traced to other DNA sequences in this sample. V usage is TRBV29-1 and J usage is TRBJ2-4; no clear D gene. CDR3 length: 13 residues. Germline CDR1 SQVTM, CDR2 ANQGSEA. Trimming left V 3 bases short and J 1 base short, with 7 bases between. The CDR3 sequence: CSVEGRAKNIQYF. In DNA, the CDR3 is TGCAGCGTTGAGGGAAGGGCCAAAAACATTCAGTACTTC.